This record looks at one TCR beta chain sequence and its context. As yet, its antigen is unknown. The data stem from a study of neoadjuvant anti-PD-1 for oral cavity cancer. Patients were newly diagnosed with stage II-IVA oral cavity squamous cell carcinoma without prior systemic or radiation treatment. Cohort: HPV-negative, locally advanced oral cavity squamous cell carcinoma patients. Most PBMC samples had around 480 ng input DNA in six replicates. Some clones are missing from TCRdb's copy, which holds only in-frame ones; the method was immunoSEQ multiplex PCR. The table has over 14,000 clones, over 70% seen once. This CDR3 region has 15 residues. Germline lookup yields CDR1 SGHDT and CDR2 YYEEEE. The J segment lost 1 base and the V segment lost 2 bases, leaving 3 bases of the junction unmatched. The study's findings and limits: Each response group had just a few patients in TCR analyses.

The chain combines TRBV5-6 with TRBJ2-3, with 8 bases fitting TRBD1. The sequencing used PBMCs, collected before nivolumab (anti-PD-1) treatment. The TCR originated in a person aged 35-79 years with oral cavity squamous cell carcinoma. The chain's CDR3 is CASSLNRGGTDTQYF. CDR3 sequence (DNA): TGTGCCAGCAGCTTAAACAGGGGGGGCACAGATACGCAGTATTTT.